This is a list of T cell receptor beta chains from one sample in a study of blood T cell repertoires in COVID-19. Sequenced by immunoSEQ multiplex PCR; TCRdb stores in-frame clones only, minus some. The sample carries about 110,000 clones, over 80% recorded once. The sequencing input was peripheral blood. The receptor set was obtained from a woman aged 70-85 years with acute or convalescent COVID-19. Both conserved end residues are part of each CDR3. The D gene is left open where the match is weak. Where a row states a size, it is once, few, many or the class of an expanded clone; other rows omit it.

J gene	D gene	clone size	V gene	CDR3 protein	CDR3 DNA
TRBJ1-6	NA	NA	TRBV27	CASHDRPNSPLHF	TGTGCCAGCCATGACAGGCCCAATTCACCCCTCCACTTT
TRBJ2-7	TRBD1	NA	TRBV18	CASSPATGGSYEQYF	TGTGCCAGCTCACCCGCGACAGGGGGATCCTACGAGCAGTACTTC
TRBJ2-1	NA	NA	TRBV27	CASSKPGLFEQFF	TGTGCCAGCAGTAAACCGGGACTCTTTGAGCAGTTCTTC
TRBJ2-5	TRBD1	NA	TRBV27	CASSLTGTGLGETQYF	TGTGCCAGCAGTTTAACCGGGACAGGGCTTGGGGAGACCCAGTACTTC
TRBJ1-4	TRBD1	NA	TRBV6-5	CASTTSGGKGEKLFF	TGTGCCAGCACCACATCAGGGGGAAAGGGGGAAAAACTGTTTTTT
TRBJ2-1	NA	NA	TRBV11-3	CASTISGEKDEQFF	TGTGCCAGCACCATTAGTGGGGAGAAGGATGAGCAGTTCTTC
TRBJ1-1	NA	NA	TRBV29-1	CSVLSDMNTEAFF	TGCAGCGTTTTGTCCGACATGAACACTGAAGCTTTCTTT
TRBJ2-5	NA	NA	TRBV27	CASSLRPRETQYF	TGTGCCAGCAGTTTAAGGCCTAGGGAGACCCAGTACTTC
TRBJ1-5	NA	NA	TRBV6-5	CAEGAGNQPQHF	TGTGCCGAGGGAGCTGGGAATCAGCCCCAGCATTTT
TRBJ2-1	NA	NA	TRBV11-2	CASSWGEFMEQFF	TGTGCCAGCAGCTGGGGGGAATTTATGGAGCAGTTCTTC
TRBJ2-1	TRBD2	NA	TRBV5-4	CASSLAWWREGQEQFF	TGTGCCAGCAGCTTGGCCTGGTGGCGGGAGGGCCAGGAGCAGTTCTTC
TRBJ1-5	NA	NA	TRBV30	CAWSVGQGSSQHF	TGTGCCTGGAGTGTAGGGCAGGGGTCATCCCAGCATTTT
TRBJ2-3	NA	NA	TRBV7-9	CASSRDAGVDTQYF	TGTGCCAGCAGCCGCGACGCAGGGGTAGATACGCAGTATTTT
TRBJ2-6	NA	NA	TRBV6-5	CASSKQGSGANVLTF	TGTGCCAGCAGCAAACAGGGCTCTGGGGCCAACGTCCTGACTTTC
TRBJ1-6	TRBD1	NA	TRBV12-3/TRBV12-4	CASRTGGRGPLHF	TGTGCCAGCCGGACAGGGGGCCGTGGACCCCTCCACTTT
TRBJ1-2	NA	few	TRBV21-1	CASSKGGDRIYGYTF	TGTGCCAGCAGCAAAGGGGGGGACAGGATCTATGGCTACACCTTC
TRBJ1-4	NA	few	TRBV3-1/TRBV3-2	CASSQGGGTAGVF	TGTGCCAGCAGCCAAGGCGGAGGGACCGCAGGAGTTTTT
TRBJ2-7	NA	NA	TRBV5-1	CASSRELDSREQYF	TGCGCCAGCAGCCGCGAATTGGACAGCCGCGAGCAGTACTTC
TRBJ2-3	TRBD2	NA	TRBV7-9	CASSLAGGTSSGTQYF	TGTGCCAGCAGCTTGGCGGGAGGTACTTCTTCGGGGACGCAGTATTTT
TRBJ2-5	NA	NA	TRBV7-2	CASSFGGGETQYF	TGTGCCAGCAGCTTTGGGGGCGGGGAGACCCAGTACTTC
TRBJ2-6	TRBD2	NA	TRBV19	CASSLSGAGANVLTF	TGTGCCAGTAGTCTAAGCGGGGCTGGGGCCAACGTCCTGACTTTC
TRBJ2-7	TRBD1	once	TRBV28	CASSGQGPSYEQYF	TGTGCCAGCAGCGGACAGGGACCCTCCTACGAGCAGTACTTC
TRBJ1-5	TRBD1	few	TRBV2	CASTRRTGGQPQHF	TGTGCCAGCACCCGGAGGACAGGGGGCCAGCCCCAGCATTTT
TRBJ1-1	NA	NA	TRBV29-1	CSAPGIGGTEAFF	TGCAGCGCTCCAGGGATCGGGGGCACTGAAGCTTTCTTT
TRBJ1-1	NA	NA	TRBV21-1	CASSNEGQGPMNTEAFF	TGTGCCAGCAGCAATGAGGGACAGGGGCCCATGAACACTGAAGCTTTCTTT
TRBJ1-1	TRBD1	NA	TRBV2	CASSVPGQTNTEAFF	TGTGCCAGCAGTGTCCCGGGACAGACGAACACTGAAGCTTTCTTT
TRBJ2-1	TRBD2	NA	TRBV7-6	CASSATSGRANEQFF	TGTGCCAGCAGCGCGACTAGCGGGAGGGCCAATGAGCAGTTCTTC
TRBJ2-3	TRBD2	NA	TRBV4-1	CASSQGSLTGTSGRDTQYF	TGCGCCAGCAGCCAAGGATCGCTAACCGGGACTAGCGGGAGGGATACGCAGTATTTT
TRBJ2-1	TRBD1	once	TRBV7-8	CASSSQGAEYNEQFF	TGTGCCAGCAGCTCACAGGGGGCGGAATACAATGAGCAGTTCTTC
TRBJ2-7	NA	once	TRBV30	CAWTLKGLANEQYF	TGTGCCTGGACCCTTAAAGGGCTAGCTAACGAGCAGTACTTC